This TCR beta chain was captured by sequencing in a study of blood T cells in healthy people across ages. Broader study findings: Investigators viewed diversity estimates from one million T cells as underestimates, the study reported.

PCR was performed a second time for roughly 7 to 11 cycles using a sample-barcoded 5' primer and a J-beta primer mix. Each cDNA molecule was tagged by a template-switch adaptor that had 12 random nucleotides. Using its own MiXCR run on the 5' RACE reads, TCRdb lists one record per CDR3 protein. The profile shows over 600,000 distinct CDR3 sequences, roughly 56% of them singletons. With regard to this clonotype: Its antigen is undetermined.

CDR3 length: 14 residues. Germline V gene sequence: CDR1 DFQATT, CDR2 SNEGSKA (reference sequence). Trimming shortened V by 4 bases and J by 3 bases, and 14 bases separated the two germline ends. The origin of this receptor is a man aged 40-55 years in good health. This chain joins TRBV20-1 and TRBJ2-3; D possibly matches TRBD1 or TRBD2 (6 bases each). Sequenced material: blood. CDR3 DNA sequence: TGCAGTGCTACGGACCGGGGGCGAACAGATACGCAGTATTTT. This translates into CSATDRGRTDTQYF.